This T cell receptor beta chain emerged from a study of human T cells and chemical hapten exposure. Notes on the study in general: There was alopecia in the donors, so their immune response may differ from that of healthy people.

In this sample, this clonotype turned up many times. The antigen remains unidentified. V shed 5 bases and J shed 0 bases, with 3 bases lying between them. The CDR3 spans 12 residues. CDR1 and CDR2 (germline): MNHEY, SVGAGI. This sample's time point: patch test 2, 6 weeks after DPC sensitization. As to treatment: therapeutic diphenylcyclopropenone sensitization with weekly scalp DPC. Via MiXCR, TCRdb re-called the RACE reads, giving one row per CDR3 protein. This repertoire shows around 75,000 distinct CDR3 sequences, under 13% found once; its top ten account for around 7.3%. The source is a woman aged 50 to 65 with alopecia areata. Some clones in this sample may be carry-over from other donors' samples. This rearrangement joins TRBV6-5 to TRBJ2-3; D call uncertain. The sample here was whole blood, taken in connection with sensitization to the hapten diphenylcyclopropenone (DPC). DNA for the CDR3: TGTGCCAGCAGTGACAGCACAGATACGCAGTATTTT. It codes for CASSDSTDTQYF.